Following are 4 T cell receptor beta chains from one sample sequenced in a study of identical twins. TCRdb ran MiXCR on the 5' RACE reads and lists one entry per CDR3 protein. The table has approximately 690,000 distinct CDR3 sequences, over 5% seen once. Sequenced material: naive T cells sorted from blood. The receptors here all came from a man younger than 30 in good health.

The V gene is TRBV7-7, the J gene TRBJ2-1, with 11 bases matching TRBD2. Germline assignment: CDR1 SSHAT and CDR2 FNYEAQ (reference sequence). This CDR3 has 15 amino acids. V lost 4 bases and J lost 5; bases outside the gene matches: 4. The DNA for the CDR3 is TGTGCCAGCAGCTCAATAGCGGGAGGGAACAATGAGCAGTTCTTC. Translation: CASSSIAGGNNEQFF.

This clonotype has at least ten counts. This CDR3 reads CASRLTTGELFF. DNA of the CDR3: TGTGCCAGCAGACTTACCACCGGGGAGCTGTTTTTT. V and J are TRBV12-3 or TRBV12-4 and TRBJ2-2, with D unclear. Trimming took 6 bases from V and 4 from J, leaving 6 bases between them. The CDR3 runs 12 residues.

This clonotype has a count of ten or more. Here the CDR3 reads CASRSLEGNEQFF. CDR3 sequence (DNA): TGTGCCAGCAGATCCCTGGAGGGTAATGAGCAGTTCTTC. The J gene is TRBJ2-1, the V gene TRBV12-3 or TRBV12-4; the D gene is possibly TRBD2 (6 bases). Trimming took off 6 bases at V and 7 bases at J, with 13 bases between the two ends. The CDR3 length is 13 residues.

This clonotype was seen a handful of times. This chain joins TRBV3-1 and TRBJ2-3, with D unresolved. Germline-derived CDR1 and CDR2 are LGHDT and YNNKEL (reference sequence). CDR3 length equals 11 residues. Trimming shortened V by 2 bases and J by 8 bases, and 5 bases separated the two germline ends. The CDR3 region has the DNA TGTGCCAGCAGCCAAAGCCGTACGCAGTATTTT. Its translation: CASSQSRTQYF.